The 28 T cell receptor beta chains below were found in one sample sequenced in a study of human T cells and chemical hapten exposure. TCRdb fed the RACE reads into MiXCR, producing one record per CDR3 protein. The repertoire includes 150,000 to 200,000 distinct CDR3 sequences, roughly 30% of them detected once, and 2.5% to 3.5% sits in the top ten. As for time point: pre-sensitization, week 0. Treatment meaning: therapeutic diphenylcyclopropenone sensitization with weekly scalp DPC. Material: whole blood, obtained in connection with sensitization to the hapten diphenylcyclopropenone (DPC). Every receptor here comes from a woman younger than 45 with alopecia areata. Some clones in this sample may be carry-over from other donors' samples.

This sequence joins TRBV15 and TRBJ2-7; D call uncertain. Germline V lookup: CDR1 LNHNV, CDR2 YYDKDF (reference sequence). The CDR3 consists of 13 residues. Trimming removed 5 bases from V and 0 bases from J, with 8 bases in between. For the CDR3, the DNA is TGTGCCACCAGCTCGCCCAACTCCTACGAGCAGTACTTC. Amino acid sequence: CATSSPNSYEQYF.

This clonotype was recorded a few times. The chain is built from TRBV9 and TRBJ1-1, with a tentative D call TRBD1 (5 bases). V was cut by 3 bases and J by 4 bases, with 16 bases left in between. The CDR3 has 15 residues. The germline CDR1 and CDR2 sequences are SGDLS and YYNGEE. The CDR3 reads CASSEGQGYGTEAFF. For the CDR3, the DNA is TGTGCCAGCAGCGAAGGGCAGGGCTACGGCACTGAAGCTTTCTTT. Together with reference TRBV9 and TRBJ1-1, the CDR3 gives the full variable domain: DSGVTQTPKHLITATGQRVTLRCSPRSGDLSVYWYQQSLDQGLQFLIQYYNGEERAKGNILERFSAQQFPDLHSELNLSSLELGDSALYFCASSEGQGYGTEAFFGQGTRLTVV.

The rearrangement joins TRBV13 to TRBJ2-1, with D perhaps TRBD2 (6 bases). Germline V gives CDR1 PRHDT, CDR2 FYEKMQ (reference sequence). This CDR3 has 13 amino acids. Trimming removed 3 bases at V and 7 bases at J, with 10 bases between. The CDR3 nucleotides are TGTGCCAGCAGCTTTGCCGGGACTAATGAGCAGTTCTTC. Its translation is CASSFAGTNEQFF.

The rearrangement uses TRBV4-3 and TRBJ2-7; tentative D call: TRBD2 (5 bases). V was pared by 1 base and J by 4 bases, with 11 bases between. Germline V gene sequence: CDR1 LGHNA, CDR2 YSLEER. This CDR3 region has 14 residues. This CDR3 is CASSQAAGNYEQYF. CDR3 bases: TGCGCCAGCAGCCAAGCGGCCGGGAATTACGAGCAGTACTTC.

This clonotype was seen more than once but under ten times. J is TRBJ1-2 and V is TRBV28; D might be TRBD1 (5 bases). Trimming cost V 6 bases and J 6 bases, with 11 bases left between them. CDR1 is MDHEN and CDR2 is SYDVKM in the germline V gene. The CDR3 is 12 residues long. CDR3 DNA: TGTGCCAGCAGGAACCCAGGGAATGGCTACACCTTC. Translating gives CASRNPGNGYTF.

The rearrangement links TRBV5-1 to TRBJ2-1, with TRBD2 identical over 12 bases. J lost 6 bases, V lost 4 bases, and 2 bases had no gene match. The CDR3 is 14 amino acids. Germline V gives CDR1 SGHRS, CDR2 YFSETQ. CDR3 sequence: CASSRGLAGNEQFF. The CDR3 bases are TGCGCCAGCAGCAGGGGACTAGCGGGCAATGAGCAGTTCTTC.

This clonotype came up a few times. CDR3 nucleotides: TGTGCCAGCAGCTTAGGCCTCCATAGCTCCTACAATGAGCAGTTCTTC. Its protein is CASSLGLHSSYNEQFF. The chain employs TRBV7-2 and TRBJ2-1; D is unresolved. The ends were cut back, 1 base at V and 0 bases at J, with 10 bases in the middle. The CDR3 totals 16 residues. Germline V CDR1 and CDR2: SGHTA, FQGNSA.

CDR3 nucleotides: TGTGCCAGCAGCACCCGACAGGCGGGATACAATGAGCAGTTCTTC. Amino acids: CASSTRQAGYNEQFF. The gene calls are TRBV7-2 and TRBJ2-1; D is perhaps TRBD1 or TRBD2 (6 bases each). Trimming stripped 5 bases from V and 4 bases from J, with 15 bases between. Germline CDR1 reads SGHTA; CDR2 reads FQGNSA. The CDR3 is made up of 15 amino acids.

The V and J genes are TRBV7-2 and TRBJ2-3; D is unclear. The ends were cut back, 6 bases at V and 2 bases at J, with 6 bases in the middle. The CDR3 is made up of 12 amino acids. Germline lookup yields CDR1 SGHTA and CDR2 FQGNSA. In nucleotides, the CDR3 is TGTGCCAGCAGAGATAACACAGATACGCAGTATTTT. It encodes CASRDNTDTQYF.

This clonotype was detected a few times. J is TRBJ2-7 and V is TRBV10-2; D is uncertain. The CDR3 contains 13 residues. Germline values: CDR1 WSHSY, CDR2 SAAADI. V dropped 4 bases and J dropped 3 bases, with 10 bases sitting between them. The CDR3 nucleotides read TGCGCCAGCAGTGGGAATATAAACTACGAGCAGTACTTC. It encodes CASSGNINYEQYF.

The chain uses TRBV6-5 and TRBJ2-1; 7 nucleotides align to TRBD2. Per germline, CDR1 MNHEY and CDR2 SVGAGI. The junction had 11 bases not matched to a gene; V was cut back by 10 bases and J by 5 bases. The CDR3 has 14 amino acids. CDR3: CATRPGTTNNEQFF. The CDR3 DNA reads TGTGCCACCCGACCCGGGACTACAAACAATGAGCAGTTCTTC.

This chain connects TRBV12-3 or TRBV12-4 to TRBJ1-5, with D perhaps TRBD1 (5 bases). The germline V and J ends were trimmed by 3 bases and 7 bases, with 10 bases remaining between them. The CDR3 length is 13 residues. Here the CDR3 DNA reads TGTGCCAGCAGTTTTGACAGTAGACAGCCCCAGCATTTT. It is translated as CASSFDSRQPQHF.

V is TRBV29-1 and J is TRBJ2-1; D is perhaps TRBD2 (7 bases). This CDR3 is built from 15 residues. Germline-derived CDR1 and CDR2 are SQVTM and ANQGSEA. The V gene lost 3 bases and the J gene lost 9 bases, with 21 bases spanning the gap. The CDR3 nucleotides read TGCAGCGTTGACTGGCTCGGGGGGCAGGGAGGTGAGCAGTTCTTC. It specifies CSVDWLGGQGGEQFF.

This clonotype turned up a few times. The chain joins TRBV28 to TRBJ2-5; tentatively, D is TRBD2 (6 bases). Trimming pared 2 bases from V and 4 bases from J, leaving 14 bases between. The CDR3 has 15 residues. The V gene's germline CDR1 is MDHEN and CDR2 SYDVKM. CDR3 in amino acids: CASSLGGLALETQYF. CDR3 coding DNA: TGTGCCAGCAGTTTAGGCGGTCTAGCGCTAGAGACCCAGTACTTC.

This clonotype was recorded a few times. The V and J genes are TRBV27 and TRBJ2-7; TRBD1 might be the D (6 bases). This CDR3 has 11 residues. Germline-derived CDR1 and CDR2 are MNHEY and SMNVEV (reference sequence). V lost 4 bases and J lost 7, with 8 bases in between. The CDR3 nucleotides read TGTGCCAGCAGTTCCCAGGGGGAGCAGTACTTC. Amino acids: CASSSQGEQYF.

The chain uses TRBV28 and TRBJ1-2; 9 nucleotides align to TRBD1. Germline V gene lookup returns CDR1 MDHEN and CDR2 SYDVKM. The V and J ends lost 8 bases and 0 bases, in that order; junction bases with no gene match: 7. The length of the CDR3 is 15 residues. The CDR3 sequence is CASGGQGVANYGYTF. CDR3 in DNA: TGTGCCAGCGGGGGACAGGGAGTTGCTAACTATGGCTACACCTTC.

CDR3 nucleotides: TGTGCCAGCAAGGCAGGGGCCAACTATGGCTACACCTTC. It specifies CASKAGANYGYTF. The chain couples TRBV27 to TRBJ1-2; tentatively, D is TRBD1 (6 bases). Germline CDR1 MNHEY, CDR2 SMNVEV (reference sequence). This CDR3 is 13 amino acids long. V was shortened by 7 bases and J by 2 bases, with 11 bases between the two germline ends.

J is TRBJ1-1 and V is TRBV5-4; TRBD1 might be the D (5 bases). The CDR3 contains 14 residues. Trimming took 1 base from V and 6 from J, leaving 13 bases between them. Germline V gives CDR1 SGHNT, CDR2 YYREEE (reference sequence). This CDR3 reads CASSLKGRTAEAFF. The CDR3 bases are TGTGCCAGCAGCTTGAAGGGACGCACGGCTGAAGCTTTCTTT.

Only a few counts were recorded for this clonotype. This chain connects TRBV10-3 to TRBJ2-1; 8 bases agree with TRBD2. This CDR3 spans 15 amino acids. Germline loops: CDR1 ENHRY, CDR2 SYGVKD. Trimming at V came to 4 bases and at J to 7 bases, leaving 9 bases not matched to a gene. This CDR3 reads CAISVGAGEVNEQFF. The CDR3 DNA reads as TGTGCCATCAGTGTGGGAGCGGGAGAAGTGAATGAGCAGTTCTTC.

The CDR3 protein is CASSTGLANEQYF. The DNA of the CDR3 is TGCGCCAGCAGTACGGGACTAGCCAACGAGCAGTACTTC. This sequence joins TRBV10-1 and TRBJ2-7; 9 bases align to TRBD2. J gave up 5 bases and V 5 bases, and 4 bases lay outside the gene matches. This CDR3 has 13 amino acids. Germline CDR1 WNHNN, CDR2 SYGVQD (reference sequence).

The gene calls are TRBV4-2 and TRBJ2-1; unclear D gene. This CDR3 region has 12 residues. Trimming removed 1 base from V and 8 bases from J, with 6 bases in between. CDR1 and CDR2 (germline): LGHNA, YNFKEQ. CDR3 DNA: TGTGCCAGCAGCCAAGTTCCCGATGAGCAGTTCTTC. This encodes CASSQVPDEQFF.

The chain couples TRBV27 to TRBJ1-2; 12 nucleotides match TRBD1. V gave up 6 bases and J gave up 3 bases; unmatched junction bases: 11. Germline V gene sequence: CDR1 MNHEY, CDR2 SMNVEV (reference sequence). The CDR3 covers 17 residues. The CDR3 region is CASSRTGTGGAHYGYTF. The CDR3 DNA reads TGTGCCAGCAGCCGAACCGGGACAGGGGGCGCTCACTATGGCTACACCTTC.

The chain links TRBV28 to TRBJ1-6; D is ambiguous. From germline, CDR1 is MDHEN and CDR2 SYDVKM. Trimming left V 6 bases short and J 9 bases short, with 6 bases between. This CDR3 contains 11 residues. CDR3 sequence (DNA): TGTGCCAGCAGGTCCCTTTCACCCCTCCACTTT. Its translation: CASRSLSPLHF.

The chain links TRBV20-1 to TRBJ1-1, with D tentatively TRBD1 (6 bases). This CDR3 spans 13 amino acids. Trimming took off 5 bases at V and 2 bases at J, with 12 bases between the two ends. Germline V CDR1 and CDR2: DFQATT, SNEGSKA (reference sequence). CDR3 protein: CSAGPGGNTEAFF. DNA for the CDR3: TGCAGTGCTGGCCCCGGGGGCAACACTGAAGCTTTCTTT.

V and J are TRBV28 and TRBJ1-2, with D unclear. The CDR3 is made up of 12 amino acids. Trimming left V 3 bases short and J 4 bases short, with 6 bases between. The germline gives CDR1 MDHEN, CDR2 SYDVKM. The CDR3: CASSFSTYGYTF. The CDR3 DNA is TGTGCCAGCAGTTTTTCCACCTATGGCTACACCTTC.

The V and J genes are TRBV29-1 and TRBJ2-2; possibly TRBD1 for D (6 bases). Germline V gene data show CDR1 as SQVTM and CDR2 as ANQGSEA. The CDR3 extends over 14 amino acids. With 6 bases removed from V and 4 bases from J, the gap between germline ends came to 15 bases. The CDR3 protein is CSVRTDRSTGELFF. CDR3 nucleotide sequence: TGCAGCGTGCGGACAGATAGAAGCACCGGGGAGCTGTTTTTT.

This clonotype was detected a few times. The chain couples TRBV29-1 to TRBJ2-7; D might be TRBD1 or TRBD2, each matching 5 bases. CDR3 length: 14 residues. V lost 6 bases and J lost 11, with 26 bases in between. The germline V gene encodes CDR1 SQVTM and CDR2 ANQGSEA. The CDR3 region is CSVRGVTGPTAEYF. The CDR3 DNA follows: TGCAGCGTACGAGGGGTAACCGGTCCTACCGCGGAGTACTTC.

This clonotype was recorded a few times. The V and J genes are TRBV29-1 and TRBJ2-2, with TRBD1 matching 7 bases. The germline CDR1 and CDR2 sequences are SQVTM and ANQGSEA. The CDR3 totals 14 residues. The junction had 4 bases not matched to a gene; V was cut back by 6 bases and J by 0 bases. CDR3 coding DNA: TGCAGCGTGTCGGGACAGACGAACACCGGGGAGCTGTTTTTT. It is translated as CSVSGQTNTGELFF.